This TCR beta chain was retrieved from a study of shared clonotypes between healthy human individuals. General study points: It was only blood that was sampled, and tissue repertoires likely differ.

Original processing notes: In the immunoSEQ data, sequences were junction-only and lacked quality scores, so filtering differed. Sequencing was performed with immunoSEQ multiplex PCR; in TCRdb, only in-frame clones are kept and a portion is missing. That table is the source of V, J and clone size, and D and trimming were worked out from the DNA. The table includes roughly 1,000,000 clones, about four fifths detected once. The V gene lost 0 bases and the J gene lost 2 bases, with 10 bases spanning the gap. CDR3 length: 15 amino acids. Germline V gene data show CDR1 as ENHRY and CDR2 as SYGVKD. This clone has only a few counts. Its antigen is as yet unknown.

Sequenced sample: memory CD4+ T cells from PBMCs. The sample's subset: CD45RA-negative fraction. The rearrangement links TRBV10-3 to TRBJ1-1, with a tentative D call TRBD1 (6 bases). This clonotype was sampled from a man between 18 and 29 years old in good health. Some clones in this sample may be carry-over from other donors' samples. The CDR3 loop reads CAISESDRLNTEAFF. CDR3 in DNA: TGTGCCATCAGTGAGTCGGACAGACTAAACACTGAAGCTTTCTTT.